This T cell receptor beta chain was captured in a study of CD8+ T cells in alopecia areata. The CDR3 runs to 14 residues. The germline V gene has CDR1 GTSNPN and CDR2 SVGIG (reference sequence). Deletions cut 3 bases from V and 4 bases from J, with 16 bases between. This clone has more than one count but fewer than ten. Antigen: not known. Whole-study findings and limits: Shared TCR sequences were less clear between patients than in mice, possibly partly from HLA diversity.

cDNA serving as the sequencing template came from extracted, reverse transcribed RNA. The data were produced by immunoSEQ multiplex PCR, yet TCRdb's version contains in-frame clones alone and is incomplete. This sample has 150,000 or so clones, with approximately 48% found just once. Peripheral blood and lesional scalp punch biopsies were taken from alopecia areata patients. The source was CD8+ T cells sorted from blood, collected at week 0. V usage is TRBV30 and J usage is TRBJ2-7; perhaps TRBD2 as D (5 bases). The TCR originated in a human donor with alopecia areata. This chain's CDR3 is CAWRPRTGDYEQYF. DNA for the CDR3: TGTGCCTGGAGGCCCAGGACTGGAGATTACGAGCAGTACTTC. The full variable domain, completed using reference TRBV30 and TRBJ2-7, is SQTIHQWPATLVQPVGSPLSLECTVEGTSNPNLYWYRQAAGRGLQLLFYSVGIGQISSEVPQNLSASRPQDRQFILSSKKLLLSDSGFYLCAWRPRTGDYEQYFGPGTRLTVT.